These T cell receptor beta chains were read from a single sample in a study of CD8+ T cells in alopecia areata. Repertoires were generated with immunoSEQ multiplex PCR, while TCRdb's copy carries only in-frame clones and drops some. In the table there are approximately 65,000 clones, 40% to 50% of which are singletons. The sequencing used CD8+ T cells sorted from blood, collected at week 0. These receptors originate from a human donor with alopecia areata. The CDR3 runs from the conserved cysteine through the conserved F or W. The order of the fields is V gene, D gene, J gene, clone size, CDR3 DNA, CDR3 protein. A D gene is named only where the DNA matches it firmly. The listing skips clone size in some rows; elsewhere it reads once, few, many or a size class.

v_gene: TRBV11-2; d_gene: TRBD1; j_gene: TRBJ2-7; abundance: -; CDR3nt: TGTGCCAGCAGCTTAGGGGACAGACCCTACGAGCAGTACTTC; CDR3aa: CASSLGDRPYEQYF
v_gene: TRBV4-1; d_gene: -; j_gene: TRBJ2-7; abundance: -; CDR3nt: TGCGCCAGCAGCCAAGTTTTAGGGCCGACTTACGAGCAGTACTTC; CDR3aa: CASSQVLGPTYEQYF
v_gene: TRBV4-3; d_gene: -; j_gene: TRBJ2-7; abundance: -; CDR3nt: TGCGCCAGCATACAGCCTAAGGGACTCCCGGAATCGGTGCAGTACTTC; CDR3aa: CASIQPKGLPESVQYF
v_gene: TRBV29-1; d_gene: -; j_gene: TRBJ2-2; abundance: -; CDR3nt: TGCAGCGTTGAAGGGTCGAACACCGGGGAGCTGTTTTTT; CDR3aa: CSVEGSNTGELFF
v_gene: TRBV7-9; d_gene: -; j_gene: TRBJ2-7; abundance: once; CDR3nt: TGTGCCAGCAGGCCGCAAGTATACCCCTACGAGCAGTACTTC; CDR3aa: CASRPQVYPYEQYF
v_gene: TRBV7-6; d_gene: -; j_gene: TRBJ1-1; abundance: -; CDR3nt: TGTGCCAGCAGCTTACCGGGATTGGAGGCTTTCTTT; CDR3aa: CASSLPGLEAFF
v_gene: TRBV7-2; d_gene: TRBD1; j_gene: TRBJ1-2; abundance: -; CDR3nt: TGTGCCAGCAGCTACGTGGGACAGGGGGAAGGCTACACCTTC; CDR3aa: CASSYVGQGEGYTF
v_gene: TRBV5-1; d_gene: -; j_gene: TRBJ2-7; abundance: -; CDR3nt: TGCGCCAGCAGCTTGGAGTCAGGGAACTACGAGCAGTACTTC; CDR3aa: CASSLESGNYEQYF
v_gene: TRBV29-1; d_gene: -; j_gene: TRBJ2-5; abundance: -; CDR3nt: TGCAGCGCCCAGGGACGGGAGACCCAGTACTTC; CDR3aa: CSAQGRETQYF
v_gene: TRBV9; d_gene: TRBD2; j_gene: TRBJ2-5; abundance: -; CDR3nt: TGTGCCAGCAGCGTAGTTTGGGAGACTAGCCCAACGCCAGGAGAGACCCAGTACTTC; CDR3aa: CASSVVWETSPTPGETQYF
v_gene: TRBV11-2; d_gene: TRBD2; j_gene: TRBJ2-1; abundance: -; CDR3nt: TGTGCCAGCAGCCATAACTTCGACCGTCTAGCGGGAGTTGACAATGAGCAGTTCTTC; CDR3aa: CASSHNFDRLAGVDNEQFF
v_gene: TRBV14; d_gene: TRBD2; j_gene: TRBJ2-2; abundance: -; CDR3nt: TGTGCCAGCAGCCCCCTCTACTTAGGGAGCGGGAAAGCCGGGGAGCTGTTTTTT; CDR3aa: CASSPLYLGSGKAGELFF
v_gene: TRBV30; d_gene: -; j_gene: TRBJ1-5; abundance: -; CDR3nt: TGTGCCTGGAGTGAGGACGGCAGTCAGCCCCAGCATTTT; CDR3aa: CAWSEDGSQPQHF
v_gene: TRBV2; d_gene: TRBD1; j_gene: TRBJ2-7; abundance: few; CDR3nt: TGTGCCAGCAGTCACGCGGACAGGGGCGGATACGAGCAGTACTTC; CDR3aa: CASSHADRGGYEQYF
v_gene: TRBV11-2; d_gene: -; j_gene: TRBJ2-1; abundance: few; CDR3nt: TGTGCCAGCAGCTTATCTAGGGGGACCTACAATGAGCAGTTCTTC; CDR3aa: CASSLSRGTYNEQFF
v_gene: TRBV27; d_gene: -; j_gene: TRBJ1-5; abundance: -; CDR3nt: TGTGCCAGCAGTTTCGGGGGTCAGCCCCAGCATTTT; CDR3aa: CASSFGGQPQHF
v_gene: TRBV4-1; d_gene: TRBD1; j_gene: TRBJ2-7; abundance: -; CDR3nt: TGCGCCAGCAGCCAAACCCGGGACAGATACTACGAGCAGTACTTC; CDR3aa: CASSQTRDRYYEQYF
v_gene: TRBV30; d_gene: -; j_gene: TRBJ2-2; abundance: few; CDR3nt: TGTGCCTGGAGTGTAACTGTGGGCGGGGAGCTGTTTTTT; CDR3aa: CAWSVTVGGELFF
v_gene: TRBV2; d_gene: -; j_gene: TRBJ1-5; abundance: -; CDR3nt: TGTGCCAGCAGTGCGTCTGGGGGATTATATCAGCCCCAGCATTTT; CDR3aa: CASSASGGLYQPQHF
v_gene: TRBV6-5; d_gene: TRBD1; j_gene: TRBJ2-7; abundance: -; CDR3nt: TGTGCCAGCCCTGGTGACAGGGGCTACGAGCAGTACTTC; CDR3aa: CASPGDRGYEQYF
v_gene: TRBV4-1; d_gene: -; j_gene: TRBJ2-7; abundance: few; CDR3nt: TGCGCCAGCAGCCAAAGGGGGGATAGAGGTACGGAGCAGTACTTC; CDR3aa: CASSQRGDRGTEQYF
v_gene: TRBV29-1; d_gene: TRBD1; j_gene: TRBJ2-7; abundance: few; CDR3nt: TGCAGCGTTGAAGATCTTCGGGACAGGGGTAGCGAGCAGTACTTC; CDR3aa: CSVEDLRDRGSEQYF
v_gene: TRBV4-1; d_gene: -; j_gene: TRBJ2-5; abundance: -; CDR3nt: TGCGCCAGCAGGAAGACAGGGCTTTCGGGGGGAGAGACCCAGTACTTC; CDR3aa: CASRKTGLSGGETQYF
v_gene: TRBV7-9; d_gene: TRBD1; j_gene: TRBJ2-3; abundance: few; CDR3nt: TGTGCCAGCAGCGACCGACAGGACCTAGGGGGCTTGGATACGCAGTATTTT; CDR3aa: CASSDRQDLGGLDTQYF
v_gene: TRBV29-1; d_gene: TRBD2; j_gene: TRBJ2-7; abundance: -; CDR3nt: TGCAGCGTTGAAGGACTAGCGGGTCCCTACGAGCAGTACTTC; CDR3aa: CSVEGLAGPYEQYF
v_gene: TRBV4-2; d_gene: -; j_gene: TRBJ2-7; abundance: -; CDR3nt: TGTGCCAGCAGCCAGCGGAGAGCAACGACGGACGAGCAGTACTTC; CDR3aa: CASSQRRATTDEQYF
v_gene: TRBV6-1; d_gene: -; j_gene: TRBJ2-7; abundance: -; CDR3nt: TGTGCCAGCAAGTGGCAGTACGAGCAGTACTTC; CDR3aa: CASKWQYEQYF
v_gene: TRBV5-1; d_gene: -; j_gene: TRBJ2-1; abundance: -; CDR3nt: TGCGCCAGCAGCCCTGGATTGGGGGACACCCAGTACAATGAGCAGTTCTTC; CDR3aa: CASSPGLGDTQYNEQFF
v_gene: TRBV7-9; d_gene: -; j_gene: TRBJ1-2; abundance: -; CDR3nt: TGTGCCAGCAGCTTAGACGGAAGCCTGAACTATGGCTACACCTTC; CDR3aa: CASSLDGSLNYGYTF
v_gene: TRBV7-9; d_gene: TRBD2; j_gene: TRBJ2-2; abundance: few; CDR3nt: TGTGCCAGCAGCCCAGGACTAGAGTTGACCGGGGAGCTGTTTTTT; CDR3aa: CASSPGLELTGELFF
v_gene: TRBV4-1; d_gene: TRBD2; j_gene: TRBJ2-2; abundance: once; CDR3nt: TGCGCCAGCAGCCAAGCGGGAGGATTCGGCGGGGAGCTGTTTTTT; CDR3aa: CASSQAGGFGGELFF
v_gene: TRBV29-1; d_gene: -; j_gene: TRBJ1-1; abundance: once; CDR3nt: TGCAGCGTGGGGGGAGGGACACCGAACACTGAAGCTTTCTTT; CDR3aa: CSVGGGTPNTEAFF
v_gene: TRBV7-2; d_gene: -; j_gene: TRBJ2-3; abundance: -; CDR3nt: TGTGCCAGCAGCTCTAACCGGTTTGATACGCAGTATTTT; CDR3aa: CASSSNRFDTQYF
v_gene: TRBV19; d_gene: TRBD2; j_gene: TRBJ2-1; abundance: -; CDR3nt: TGTGCCAGTAGTATAAGGACTAGCGGGGGAGGCAGTGAGCAGTTCTTC; CDR3aa: CASSIRTSGGGSEQFF
v_gene: TRBV29-1; d_gene: -; j_gene: TRBJ2-7; abundance: -; CDR3nt: TGCAGCGTTGTACCCCTTGGACAGCAAACCTACGAGCAGTACTTC; CDR3aa: CSVVPLGQQTYEQYF
v_gene: TRBV6-5; d_gene: TRBD1; j_gene: TRBJ2-7; abundance: few; CDR3nt: TGTGCCAGCAGTTATTCGACAGGGGTCTACGAGCAGTACTTC; CDR3aa: CASSYSTGVYEQYF
v_gene: TRBV21-1; d_gene: -; j_gene: TRBJ2-2; abundance: few; CDR3nt: TGTGCCAGCAGCATCCGTGGACAGGGCAACACCGGGGAGCTGTTTTTT; CDR3aa: CASSIRGQGNTGELFF
v_gene: TRBV4-3; d_gene: -; j_gene: TRBJ2-5; abundance: many; CDR3nt: TGCGCCAGCAGCCAAGATGGCGGGGGCGGAGAGACCCAGTACTTC; CDR3aa: CASSQDGGGGETQYF
v_gene: TRBV5-6; d_gene: -; j_gene: TRBJ1-1; abundance: -; CDR3nt: TGTGCCAGCAGCTTGGCCGACACTGAAGCTTTCTTT; CDR3aa: CASSLADTEAFF
v_gene: TRBV27; d_gene: -; j_gene: TRBJ2-1; abundance: -; CDR3nt: TGTGCCAGCAGCTTCGGACTGTTTAATGAGCAGTTCTTC; CDR3aa: CASSFGLFNEQFF
v_gene: TRBV13; d_gene: -; j_gene: TRBJ2-5; abundance: -; CDR3nt: TGTGCCAGCAGCCCCCGGGGGAGCCAAGAGACCCAGTACTTC; CDR3aa: CASSPRGSQETQYF
v_gene: TRBV29-1; d_gene: -; j_gene: TRBJ2-1; abundance: -; CDR3nt: TGCAGCGTTGCCACCAGTCCCAATGAGCAGTTCTTC; CDR3aa: CSVATSPNEQFF
v_gene: TRBV30; d_gene: TRBD1; j_gene: TRBJ2-7; abundance: -; CDR3nt: TGTGCCTCAGAGACTGGGACAGCCTACGAGCAGTACTTC; CDR3aa: CASETGTAYEQYF
v_gene: TRBV11-2; d_gene: -; j_gene: TRBJ2-7; abundance: many; CDR3nt: TGTGCCAGCAGCCTGGGGACGAACTACGAGCAGTACTTC; CDR3aa: CASSLGTNYEQYF
v_gene: TRBV2; d_gene: -; j_gene: TRBJ2-3; abundance: -; CDR3nt: TGTGCCAGCAGGGGCTCTTTCACAGATACGCAGTATTTT; CDR3aa: CASRGSFTDTQYF
v_gene: TRBV7-8; d_gene: -; j_gene: TRBJ2-7; abundance: few; CDR3nt: TGTGCCAGCAGCTTATTGGCACCCGAGCAGTACTTC; CDR3aa: CASSLLAPEQYF